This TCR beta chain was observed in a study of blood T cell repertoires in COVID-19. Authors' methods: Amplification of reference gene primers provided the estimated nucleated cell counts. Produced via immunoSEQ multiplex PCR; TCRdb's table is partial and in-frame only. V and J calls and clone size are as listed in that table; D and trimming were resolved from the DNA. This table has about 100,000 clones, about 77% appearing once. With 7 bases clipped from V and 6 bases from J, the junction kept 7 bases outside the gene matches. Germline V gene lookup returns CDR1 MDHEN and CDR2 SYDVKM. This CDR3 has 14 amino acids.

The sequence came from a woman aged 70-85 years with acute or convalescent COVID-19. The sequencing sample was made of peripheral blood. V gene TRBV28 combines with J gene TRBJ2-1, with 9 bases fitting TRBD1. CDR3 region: CASTLGDRVNEQFF. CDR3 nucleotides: TGTGCCAGCACCCTGGGGGACAGGGTCAATGAGCAGTTCTTC.